A single count supports the clone carrying this T cell receptor (beta chain). The data are from a study of blood T cell repertoires in COVID-19. Per the authors' pipeline: Estimated nucleated cell counts came from reference gene primer amplification. Some clones are missing from TCRdb's copy, which holds only in-frame ones; the method was immunoSEQ multiplex PCR. The DNA gave D and trimming, while V, J and clone size come from that table. Among about 170,000 clones listed, around 86% were seen once. The sample comprised peripheral blood. The sequence was obtained from a woman older than 75 with COVID-19, enrolled during active disease.

The CDR3 DNA sequence: TGTGCCAGCAGTTATCGAGTTAAGAGGTTAGGCACTGAAGCTTTCTTT. It encodes CASSYRVKRLGTEAFF. The chain joins TRBV6-5 to TRBJ1-1; D remains ambiguous. V was clipped by 3 bases and J by 4 bases, with 18 bases between them. CDR1 is MNHEY, CDR2 SVGAGI, per germline. The CDR3 is 16 residues long.